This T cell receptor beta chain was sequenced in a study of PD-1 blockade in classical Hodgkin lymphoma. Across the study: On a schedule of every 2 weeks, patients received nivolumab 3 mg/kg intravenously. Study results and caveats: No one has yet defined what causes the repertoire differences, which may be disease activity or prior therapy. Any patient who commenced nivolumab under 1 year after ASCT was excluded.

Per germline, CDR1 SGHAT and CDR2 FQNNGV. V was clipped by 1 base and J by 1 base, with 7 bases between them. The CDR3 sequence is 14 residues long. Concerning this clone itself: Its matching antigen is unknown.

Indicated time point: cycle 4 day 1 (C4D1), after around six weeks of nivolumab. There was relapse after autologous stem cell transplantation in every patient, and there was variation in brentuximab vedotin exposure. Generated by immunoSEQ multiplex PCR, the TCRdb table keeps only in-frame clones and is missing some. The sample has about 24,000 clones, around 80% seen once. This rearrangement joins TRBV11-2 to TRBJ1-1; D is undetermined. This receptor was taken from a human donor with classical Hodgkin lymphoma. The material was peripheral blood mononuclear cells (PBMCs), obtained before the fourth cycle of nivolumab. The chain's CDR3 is CASSLATTNTEAFF. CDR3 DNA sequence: TGTGCCAGCAGCTTAGCGACCACGAACACTGAAGCTTTCTTT.